This T cell receptor (beta chain) emerged from a study of blood T cell repertoires in COVID-19. For the study at large: COVID-19 samples, acute and convalescent, were from the United States, Italy and Spain.

V shed 5 bases and J shed 7 bases, with 12 bases lying between them. CDR3 size: 13 residues. Germline CDR1 is SGHTA and CDR2 is FQGTGA. Original processing methods: Cell counts per sample came from amplifying reference gene primers. Sequenced by immunoSEQ multiplex PCR; TCRdb stores in-frame clones only, minus some. The DNA was the basis for D and trimming; V, J and clone size are from that table. Here the sample spans approximately 130,000 clones, just under 90% being singletons. The TCR was taken from a woman between 50 and 59 years old with acute or convalescent COVID-19. This chain links TRBV7-3 with TRBJ1-5, with a tentative D call TRBD1 (5 bases). Material: peripheral blood. Written as DNA, the CDR3 is TGTGCCAGCAGCCCAGGGTTGGGGCAGCCCCAGCATTTT. Encoded protein: CASSPGLGQPQHF.